This TCR beta chain comes out of a study of tumor-infiltrating lymphocytes in primary liver carcinoma (TCRdb year 2017). Context from the whole study: Hepatocellular carcinoma (four) or combined HCC and intrahepatic cholangiocarcinoma (one) was present in the five patients, who were three men and two women aged 30 to 69 years. The five patients had tumors of stage T1-T3 N0M0, with maximum diameters ranging from about 4 to 11 cm. Samples yielded roughly 3.5 to 7.13 million productive TCRbeta reads; read depth did not differ significantly between tissue types. Across five regions of each liver tumor, along with adjacent normal tissue and blood, the study brought together TCRbeta repertoire sequencing, expression microarrays and whole-exome sequencing. A total of approximately 35 specimens from 5 patients underwent TCRbeta repertoire sequencing, comprising 25 or so tumor regions, 5 adjacent noncancerous liver tissues and 5 peripheral blood samples. High reproducibility was observed for the technical replicate repertoires, with mean shared-clone rates approximately 0.9 and correlation coefficients above 0.95. The study at large found these results: The top 250 clones made up a significantly larger repertoire fraction in tumors than in blood (p = 0.039). Only the TCR beta chain was sequenced, which likely underestimates true repertoire diversity because unpaired alpha chains were not captured. With just 4 or 5 patients in the study, the authors point out that the findings should be validated in a larger study. Because the samples were bulk and unsorted, CD4+ and CD8+ T cell repertoires could not be compared. Consistent with antigen-driven expansion, pairs of tumor regions showed higher repertoire overlap (mean about 36%) than either tumor-adjacent pairs (approximately 17%) or tumor-blood pairs (roughly 15%).

Total RNA and DNA were co-extracted from about 19-30 mg of bulk tissue with the AllPrep DNA/RNA mini kit, without cell sorting. Between November 2015 and March 2016, several patients in China with histopathologically diagnosed primary liver carcinoma had surgical resection. At the time of sampling, the patients were treatment-naive and had chronic HBV infection. Pieces of fresh tumor and adjacent tissue were cut in half, with one half kept in RNAlater at -80 degrees C and the other half sent for histology. Using a constant-region primer and ProtoScript II reverse transcriptase, TCRbeta-specific cDNA was reverse-transcribed from about 460 ng total RNA. TCRbeta libraries were built with three nested multiplex PCR rounds, a slightly modified ARM-PCR procedure. The first two PCR rounds used multiplex TRBV1-TRBV30 forward primers with a Cbeta reverse primer, each for 10 cycles. Sample barcodes and Illumina adapters were added in a final 25-cycle PCR with Deep VentR polymerase. Amplicons of 200-500 bp were gel-purified with a QIAquick gel extraction kit before sequencing. TCRbeta amplicons were sequenced on an Illumina HiSeq 2500 with 250-bp paired-end reads. The study's own analysis went as follows. Reads were quality-trimmed with Trimmomatic v0.33, and paired reads were merged with FLASH v1.2.11 to recover full CDR3 sequences. MiGEC v1.2.1b assigned V, D and J germline segments to the rearranged TCRbeta sequences. Clonotype statistics, along with Shannon-Wiener diversity indices, were calculated using VDJtools v1.0.0. To reduce sampling bias, subsequent analyses other than the diversity analysis used only the 250 most abundant clonotypes in each sample. TCRdb itself trimmed the public reads at Q25 with fastp, ran MiXCR and retained productive beta chains. Each entry merges the rows of one CDR3 protein and shows their most common DNA and genes. None of the V and J calls come from the authors' own analysis; TCRdb made them. The sample yields approximately 88,000 distinct CDR3 sequences; just under 70% were counted once. Of the sample, under 30% is held by the ten largest clones.

The germline V gene yields SQVTM for CDR1 and ANQGSEA for CDR2. Inclusive of the bounding cysteine and phenylalanine, the CDR3 is 13 residues long. The DNA shown is the 39-base CDR3, in frame from base 1. To note about this clonotype: It has no known antigen specificity. The junction departs from the called germline gene at one end, perhaps through a read error.

The chain joins TRBV29-1 to TRBJ1-1, with TRBD1 identical over 7 junction bases. Sequenced material: tumor-adjacent normal liver tissue. The sequence came from a man aged 35-49 years with primary liver carcinoma and hepatitis B virus infection. The nucleotide sequence is TGCAGCGTTGAGGGACAGAGGAACACTGAAGCTTACTTT. Translated, it reads CSVEGQRNTEAYF.